Listed below are T cell receptor beta chains from one sample, sequenced in a study of Ad26.COV2.S vaccination and SARS-CoV-2 variants. Produced via immunoSEQ multiplex PCR; TCRdb's table is partial and in-frame only. The sample carries roughly 510,000 clones, 87% recorded once. Here the sequenced sample was peripheral blood, taken in a trial of Ad26.COV2.S vaccine versus placebo. These receptors were collected from a person between 18 and 65 years old who received the Ad26.COV2.S COVID-19 vaccine or a placebo. Both conserved end residues are part of each CDR3. D genes are given only for firm matches. Rows give clone size only sometimes, using once, few, many, or a class for an expanded clone.

V	D	size	J	CDR3	DNA
TRBV10-3	-	-	TRBJ1-2	CAISEGGNYGYTF	TGTGCCATCAGTGAGGGGGGGAATTATGGCTACACCTTC
TRBV28	TRBD2	-	TRBJ2-1	CASRAGGTYNEQFF	TGTGCCAGCCGAGCGGGAGGAACCTACAATGAGCAGTTCTTC
TRBV12-3/TRBV12-4	TRBD1	once	TRBJ1-2	CASRSGGGYGYTF	TGTGCCAGCAGATCAGGGGGAGGCTATGGCTACACCTTC
TRBV4-1	-	-	TRBJ2-7	CASSRGDFYEQYF	TGCGCCAGCAGCCGAGGGGACTTTTACGAGCAGTACTTC
TRBV9	-	-	TRBJ2-1	CASSGGPPYNEQFF	TGTGCCAGCAGCGGCGGACCGCCTTACAATGAGCAGTTCTTC
TRBV6-6	TRBD1	-	TRBJ2-7	CASRTGQGIYEQYF	TGTGCCAGCAGGACCGGACAGGGCATTTACGAGCAGTACTTC
TRBV28	TRBD1	-	TRBJ2-7	CASSIPGTGIHEQYF	TGTGCCAGCAGTATTCCGGGGACAGGGATCCACGAGCAGTACTTC
TRBV5-4	TRBD2	-	TRBJ2-5	CASSSGVSGPQETQYF	TGTGCCAGCAGCTCGGGGGTTAGCGGGCCCCAAGAGACCCAGTACTTC
TRBV3-1/TRBV3-2	TRBD1	-	TRBJ2-1	CASSQVGTVYNEQFF	TGTGCCAGCAGCCAAGTTGGGACAGTCTACAATGAGCAGTTCTTC
TRBV5-5	TRBD1	-	TRBJ1-1	CASSRQPTGAPPEAFF	TGTGCCAGCAGCCGGCAACCGACAGGGGCACCCCCTGAAGCTTTCTTT
TRBV7-2	TRBD2	-	TRBJ2-1	CASSAWGGSSYNEQFF	TGTGCCAGCAGCGCCTGGGGAGGGAGCTCCTACAATGAGCAGTTCTTC
TRBV27	TRBD2	once	TRBJ2-7	CASSFWGGTYEQYF	TGTGCCAGCAGTTTTTGGGGGGGAACCTACGAGCAGTACTTC
TRBV11-2	-	once	TRBJ1-3	CASSLEGIAGNTIYF	TGTGCCAGCAGCTTAGAAGGGATCGCTGGAAACACCATATATTTT
TRBV5-6	-	-	TRBJ2-2	CASSPGRGFNTGELFF	TGTGCCAGCAGCCCAGGACGGGGATTTAACACCGGGGAGCTGTTTTTT
TRBV7-6	TRBD2	-	TRBJ2-2	CASSLLTSGRFTGELFF	TGTGCCAGCAGCTTACTCACTAGCGGGAGGTTCACCGGGGAGCTGTTTTTT
TRBV7-3	-	once	TRBJ2-3	CASSQGFGDTQYF	TGTGCCAGCAGCCAGGGCTTCGGGGATACGCAGTATTTT
TRBV5-6	TRBD1	-	TRBJ2-7	CASAPFGQGGTYEQYF	TGTGCCAGCGCCCCTTTCGGACAGGGGGGGACCTACGAGCAGTACTTC
TRBV2	TRBD2	-	TRBJ2-7	CASSTGGNAYEQYF	TGTGCCAGCAGTACGGGGGGGAATGCCTACGAGCAGTACTTC
TRBV5-4	-	-	TRBJ2-1	CASSYGQLQFF	TGTGCCAGCAGCTACGGACAGCTGCAGTTCTTC
TRBV10-3	-	-	TRBJ2-6	CAISIGQQMANVLTF	TGTGCCATCAGTATCGGACAGCAAATGGCCAACGTCCTGACTTTC
TRBV27	TRBD1	-	TRBJ2-1	CASSIGQGIGIEQFF	TGTGCCAGCAGTATCGGACAGGGGATAGGTATTGAGCAGTTCTTC
TRBV4-3	-	-	TRBJ2-7	CASSQDTTVSYEQYF	TGCGCCAGCAGCCAAGATACGACGGTCTCCTACGAGCAGTACTTC
TRBV28	TRBD1	-	TRBJ1-2	CASSSGTGNGYTF	TGTGCCAGCAGCTCCGGGACAGGGAATGGCTACACCTTC
TRBV6-2/TRBV6-3	TRBD1	-	TRBJ1-5	CASSYTPLRQGLNQPQHF	TGTGCCAGCAGTTACACACCATTACGACAGGGGTTGAATCAGCCCCAGCATTTT
TRBV19	TRBD1	-	TRBJ1-5	CASSGTGGVYSNQPQHF	TGTGCCAGTTCCGGGACAGGGGGGGTTTATAGCAATCAGCCCCAGCATTTT
TRBV2	-	-	TRBJ2-7	CASSVDSFLEQYF	TGTGCCAGCAGTGTGGACAGTTTCCTCGAGCAGTACTTC
TRBV7-8	TRBD2	-	TRBJ2-1	CASSREFSGRAGNEQFF	TGTGCCAGCAGCCGCGAGTTCAGCGGGAGGGCCGGCAATGAGCAGTTCTTC
TRBV3-1/TRBV3-2	-	-	TRBJ2-1	CASSLTTYNEQFF	TGTGCCAGCAGCCTGACTACCTACAATGAGCAGTTCTTC
TRBV5-1	TRBD1	-	TRBJ1-6	CASSHLGQVGFSPLHF	TGCGCCAGCAGCCATTTGGGACAGGTGGGATTTTCACCCCTCCACTTT
TRBV2	-	-	TRBJ2-2	CASRKGEPNTGELFF	TGTGCCAGCAGGAAGGGGGAGCCGAACACCGGGGAGCTGTTTTTT
TRBV5-1	TRBD2	-	TRBJ2-7	CASSLASGAPIYEQYF	TGCGCCAGCAGCTTGGCTAGCGGGGCCCCTATTTACGAGCAGTACTTC
TRBV10-1	-	few	TRBJ1-2	CASSESGREGRNYGYTF	TGCGCCAGCAGTGAGTCAGGCCGCGAGGGGCGGAACTATGGCTACACCTTC
TRBV30	-	many	TRBJ1-2	CAWGTGGESGYTF	TGTGCCTGGGGAACGGGGGGCGAGTCCGGCTACACCTTC
TRBV5-1	-	-	TRBJ1-3	CASSLALTGNTIYF	TGCGCCAGCAGCTTGGCGCTGACTGGAAACACCATATATTTT
TRBV6-5	-	-	TRBJ1-1	CASNIGPNTEAFF	TGTGCCAGCAACATCGGACCTAACACTGAAGCTTTCTTT
TRBV7-2	-	-	TRBJ1-3	CASSLGADSGNTIYF	TGTGCCAGCAGCTTAGGGGCTGACTCTGGAAACACCATATATTTT
TRBV5-1	-	-	TRBJ2-5	CASSRSNRETQYF	TGCGCCAGCAGCCGCTCCAACAGAGAGACCCAGTACTTC
TRBV3-1/TRBV3-2	TRBD2	-	TRBJ2-5	CASSQRGGRSETQYF	TGTGCCAGCAGCCAGCGTGGCGGGAGGTCAGAGACCCAGTACTTC
TRBV15	-	-	TRBJ1-1	CATSRGGPGDTEAFF	TGTGCCACCAGCAGAGGGGGCCCCGGGGACACTGAAGCTTTCTTT
TRBV5-1	-	-	TRBJ2-5	CASSLEVEETQYF	TGCGCCAGCAGCTTAGAGGTCGAGGAGACCCAGTACTTC
TRBV27	-	-	TRBJ1-5	CASSFSLLAGQPQHF	TGTGCCAGCAGTTTTAGCCTTCTAGCCGGTCAGCCCCAGCATTTT
TRBV3-1/TRBV3-2	-	-	TRBJ2-4	CASSQEGAPKAADAKNIQYF	TGTGCCAGCAGCCAAGAAGGGGCGCCAAAAGCGGCAGACGCCAAAAACATTCAGTACTTC
TRBV6-5	-	-	TRBJ1-2	CASSMGGQNYGYTF	TGTGCCAGCAGTATGGGAGGGCAGAACTATGGCTACACCTTC
TRBV27	-	-	TRBJ2-3	CASGSRVGVAPDTQYF	TGTGCCAGCGGATCTAGAGTTGGAGTGGCCCCAGATACGCAGTATTTT
TRBV30	-	-	TRBJ2-3	CAWSGGTQYF	TGTGCCTGGAGTGGCGGGACGCAGTATTTT
TRBV14	-	few	TRBJ2-5	CASSQGALLGPQYF	TGTGCCAGCAGCCAAGGGGCATTGCTTGGGCCCCAGTACTTC
TRBV28	-	once	TRBJ1-3	CASSFYERNTIYF	TGTGCCAGCAGTTTTTACGAAAGAAACACCATATATTTT
TRBV15	-	-	TRBJ2-1	CATSSFGRVQNEQFF	TGTGCCACCAGCAGTTTTGGCAGGGTTCAAAATGAGCAGTTCTTC
TRBV27	-	-	TRBJ2-6	CASRHRESGANVLTF	TGTGCCAGCAGGCACCGGGAATCTGGGGCCAACGTCCTGACTTTC
TRBV5-1	TRBD2	-	TRBJ2-5	CASSTSGSMLGTQYF	TGCGCCAGCAGCACTAGCGGGAGTATGTTGGGGACCCAGTACTTC
TRBV15	-	-	TRBJ2-1	CATSRTAMWASGDNEQFF	TGTGCCACCAGCAGGACCGCGATGTGGGCTTCCGGGGACAATGAGCAGTTCTTC
TRBV9	TRBD2	-	TRBJ2-2	CASSRLTGGTGELFF	TGTGCCAGCAGCCGCCTTACGGGAGGCACCGGGGAGCTGTTTTTT
TRBV14	-	-	TRBJ1-2	CASSHDSNYGYTF	TGTGCCAGCAGTCACGATTCTAACTATGGCTACACCTTC
TRBV6-5	TRBD1	-	TRBJ1-6	CASNPTGDNSPLHF	TGTGCCAGCAACCCGACAGGGGATAATTCACCCCTCCACTTT